This passage covers 28 T cell receptor beta chains from one sample sequenced in a study of PD-1 blockade in classical Hodgkin lymphoma. Every patient relapsed after autologous stem cell transplantation, and brentuximab vedotin exposure varied. Purification of CD4+ T cells from thawed PBMCs was performed via magnetic negative selection. The assay was immunoSEQ multiplex PCR, and TCRdb's table has in-frame clones only and misses some. The sample holds over 25,000 clones, around three quarters seen once. This specimen consisted of CD4+ T cells from blood, obtained at baseline. The receptors originated from a human donor with classical Hodgkin lymphoma.

Points on this clone: One end of the junction varies from germline; a read error may be responsible. The chain recombines TRBV5-1 with TRBJ1-4; maybe TRBD1 (6 bases). This CDR3 contains 14 residues. CDR1 is SGHRS, CDR2 YFSETQ, per germline. The CDR3 spells CASSAWDTSEKLFF. CDR3 sequence (DNA): TGCGCCAGCAGTGCGTGGGACACTAGTGAAAAACTGTTTTTT.

The chain joins TRBV19 to TRBJ2-5; 7 bases line up with TRBD1. The length of the CDR3 is 14 residues. The V gene end was trimmed by 3 bases and the J gene end by 3 bases; junction bases not matched to a gene: 4. CDR1 and CDR2 from the germline V gene are LNHDA and SQIVND (reference sequence). CDR3: CASSITGEKETQYF. Here the CDR3 DNA reads TGTGCCAGTAGTATCACAGGGGAGAAAGAGACCCAGTACTTC.

The chain combines TRBV5-8 with TRBJ1-2, with D unclear. Germline loops: CDR1 SGHTS, CDR2 YDEGEE. The length of the CDR3 is 14 residues. V gave up 4 bases and J gave up 2 bases, with 12 bases separating them. The CDR3 spells CASSGQDFNYGYTF. The CDR3 coding sequence is TGTGCCAGCAGCGGCCAAGATTTCAACTATGGCTACACCTTC.

The chain combines TRBV7-3 with TRBJ2-3, with D uncertain. CDR3 length equals 15 residues. Looked up from germline, CDR1 is SGHTA and CDR2 is FQGTGA. Between the trimmed V and J ends, which lost 1 base and 1 base, there was a span of 9 bases. This CDR3 is CASSLIVGGTDTQYF. The CDR3 DNA reads as TGTGCCAGCAGCTTAATCGTTGGGGGCACAGATACGCAGTATTTT.

CDR3 sequence: CASSPRGKVGLRTEAFF. The CDR3 bases are TGTGCCAGTAGTCCCCGGGGGAAAGTCGGACTACGGACTGAAGCTTTCTTT. The rearrangement uses TRBV19 and TRBJ1-1; D is possibly TRBD1 (5 bases). This CDR3 is 17 amino acids long. The V and J ends lost 5 bases and 5 bases respectively, with 24 bases between them. Germline V CDR1 and CDR2: LNHDA, SQIVND (reference sequence).

The chain links TRBV7-2 to TRBJ2-1; D not resolved. This CDR3 has 14 residues. V lost 5 bases, J lost 7 bases, and 15 bases lay in between. Germline CDR1 SGHTA, CDR2 FQGNSA. Written as DNA, the CDR3 is TGTGCCAGCAGCACGGTAGTGGGTCGAAATGAGCAGTTCTTC. As protein: CASSTVVGRNEQFF.

The chain links TRBV6-6 to TRBJ1-2; 7 nucleotides align to TRBD1. The V gene end was trimmed by 6 bases and the J gene end by 10 bases; junction bases not matched to a gene: 11. The length of the CDR3 is 13 residues. Germline loops: CDR1 MNHNY, CDR2 SVGAGI (reference sequence). The chain's CDR3 is CASSPTGKPPYTF. The CDR3 coding sequence is TGTGCCAGCAGCCCGACAGGGAAGCCGCCCTACACCTTC.

This clone was found a few times. The CDR3 DNA sequence: TGTGCCAGTAGTGGGCAGGGCTGGAGCTATGGCTACACCTTC. This translates into CASSGQGWSYGYTF. V is TRBV19 and J is TRBJ1-2, with a tentative D call TRBD1 (5 bases). Trimming took 5 bases from V and 4 from J, leaving 14 bases between them. This CDR3 comprises 14 residues. Per the germline V gene, CDR1 is LNHDA and CDR2 is SQIVND (reference sequence). The full variable domain, its missing parts supplied by reference TRBV19 and TRBJ1-2, is DGGITQSPKYLFRKEGQNVTLSCEQNLNHDAMYWYRQDPGQGLRLIYYSQIVNDFQKGDIAEGYSVSREKKESFPLTVTSAQKNPTAFYLCASSGQGWSYGYTFGSGTRLTVV.

The genes are TRBV18 and TRBJ1-2, with D unclear. Trimming removed 2 bases at V and 3 bases at J, with 4 bases between. CDR3 length equals 12 residues. Germline V lookup: CDR1 KGHSH, CDR2 LQKENI. The CDR3 protein is CASSPRDYGYTF. In nucleotides, the CDR3 is TGTGCCAGCTCACCAAGGGACTATGGCTACACCTTC.

CDR3 in amino acids: CASSGGHYPFFTGELFF. The CDR3 nucleotides are TGCGCCAGCAGTGGAGGACACTACCCTTTTTTCACCGGGGAGCTGTTTTTT. This rearrangement joins TRBV10-1 to TRBJ2-2; D is possibly TRBD1 (5 bases). CDR1 and CDR2 from the germline V gene are WNHNN and SYGVQD (reference sequence). Trimming stripped 4 bases from V and 4 bases from J, with 19 bases between. This CDR3 has 17 amino acids.

This chain joins TRBV11-2 and TRBJ1-6; D is unresolved. This CDR3 comprises 16 residues. The ends were cut back, 0 bases at V and 1 base at J, with 7 bases in the middle. Germline values: CDR1 SGHAT, CDR2 FQNNGV. CDR3 DNA sequence: TGTGCCAGCAGCTTAGATTTCGTTTCCTATAATTCACCCCTCCACTTT. Its protein is CASSLDFVSYNSPLHF. The full variable domain, with the rest looked up from reference TRBV11-2 and TRBJ1-6, is EAGVAQSPRYKIIEKRQSVAFWCNPISGHATLYWYQQILGQGPKLLIQFQNNGVVDDSQLPKDRFSAERLKGVDSTLKIQPAKLEDSAVYLCASSLDFVSYNSPLHFGNGTRLTVT.

The chain has TRBV29-1 and TRBJ2-3, with D perhaps matching TRBD1 (5 bases). Trimming removed 5 bases from V and 5 bases from J, with 14 bases in between. Germline CDR1 and CDR2: SQVTM and ANQGSEA. CDR3 length: 13 amino acids. Here the CDR3 reads CSVKGRAVDTQYF. The CDR3 nucleotides read TGCAGCGTTAAGGGCAGGGCCGTAGATACGCAGTATTTT.

The chain is built from TRBV14 and TRBJ2-7; TRBD1 might be the D (5 bases). Germline-derived CDR1 and CDR2 are SGHDN and FVKESK. Trimming took 4 bases from V and 0 from J, leaving 16 bases between them. CDR3 size: 16 residues. CDR3 region: CASSPPLTVHSYEQYF. The CDR3, as DNA: TGTGCCAGCAGCCCTCCTTTGACAGTCCACTCCTACGAGCAGTACTTC.

The chain combines TRBV7-2 with TRBJ1-5, with 7 bases fitting TRBD1. The CDR3 is made up of 15 amino acids. The germline V gene has CDR1 SGHTA and CDR2 FQGNSA. J was trimmed by 6 bases and V by 4 bases; bases with no gene match: 9. The CDR3 region has the DNA TGTGCCAGCAGCTCCCGACAGGGATCGAGTCAGCCCCAGCATTTT. Encoded protein: CASSSRQGSSQPQHF.

The chain couples TRBV28 to TRBJ2-5, with a weak D call TRBD2 (6 bases). CDR1 is MDHEN, CDR2 SYDVKM, per germline. The V and J ends lost 9 bases and 2 bases respectively, with 7 bases between them. The CDR3 totals 11 residues. The CDR3, as DNA: TGTGCCAGTGGGGGGCAAGAGACCCAGTACTTC. It yields the protein CASGGQETQYF.

This clone was detected once. V gene TRBV9 combines with J gene TRBJ1-1, with no clear D. Germline loops: CDR1 SGDLS, CDR2 YYNGEE. The CDR3 extends over 13 amino acids. The CDR3 nucleotides read TGTGCTTCAGTCCCCCTCCTAAACACTGAAGCTTTCTTT. It translates to CASVPLLNTEAFF.

The chain employs TRBV19 and TRBJ2-7, with D possibly matching TRBD2 (6 bases). V dropped 3 bases and J dropped 2 bases, with 14 bases sitting between them. This CDR3 spans 15 amino acids. Germline assignment: CDR1 LNHDA and CDR2 SQIVND (reference sequence). The CDR3 is CASSMGDSPAYEQYF. The CDR3 DNA is TGTGCCAGTAGTATGGGGGACTCCCCCGCCTACGAGCAGTACTTC.

The chain couples TRBV25-1 to TRBJ1-1; weak D call: TRBD1 (5 bases). CDR1 is MGHDK and CDR2 is SYGVNS in the germline V gene. The V gene lost 6 bases and the J gene lost 1 base, with 12 bases spanning the gap. This CDR3 has 14 amino acids. CDR3 DNA sequence: TGTGCCAGCAGGCCGGGACTCACGAACACTGAAGCTTTCTTT. This codes for CASRPGLTNTEAFF.

The V call is TRBV5-4, the J call TRBJ1-6; 7 bases map to TRBD1. Germline V gene sequence: CDR1 SGHNT, CDR2 YYREEE (reference sequence). The CDR3 spans 14 residues. Trimming removed 2 bases from V and 8 bases from J; junction bases left unmatched: 4. As DNA, the CDR3 is TGTGCCAGCAGCTTCCGGGACAGCGATTCACCCCTCCACTTT. It codes for CASSFRDSDSPLHF.

V usage is TRBV18 and J usage is TRBJ1-1; 8 bases line up with TRBD1. This CDR3 has 16 residues. The V gene end was trimmed by 3 bases and the J gene end by 7 bases; junction bases not matched to a gene: 13. Germline assignment: CDR1 KGHSH and CDR2 LQKENI. The CDR3 loop reads CASSPLLMGQDREAFF. As DNA, the CDR3 is TGTGCCAGCTCACCTTTGCTAATGGGACAGGACCGTGAAGCTTTCTTT.

The chain employs TRBV6-1 and TRBJ1-5, with 9 nucleotides matching TRBD1. Germline CDR1 and CDR2: MNHNS and SASEGT. The CDR3 has 16 residues. J was trimmed by 4 bases and V by 0 bases; bases with no gene match: 4. CDR3 nucleotides: TGTGCCAGCAGTGAAGCTTACAGGGGGCGAAATCAGCCCCAGCATTTT. Amino acids: CASSEAYRGRNQPQHF.

The J gene is TRBJ2-7, the V gene TRBV13, with 9 bases fitting TRBD2. CDR1 is PRHDT and CDR2 is FYEKMQ in the germline V gene (reference sequence). V was pared by 5 bases and J by 5 bases, with 10 bases of the junction left unmatched. CDR3 length: 15 residues. This CDR3 reads CASSQGWGTSNEQYF. Here the CDR3 DNA reads TGTGCCAGCAGCCAGGGGTGGGGGACTAGCAACGAGCAGTACTTC.

CDR3 nucleotides: TGTGCCAGCAGCTTGGGAGCGGGGTTCTCCTACGAGCAGTACTTC. As protein: CASSLGAGFSYEQYF. The rearrangement joins TRBV11-3 to TRBJ2-7, with 7 bases identical to TRBD2. This CDR3 region has 15 residues. Germline values: CDR1 SGHNT, CDR2 YENEEA. V shed 3 bases and J 0 bases; nucleotides not matched to a gene: 5. Using reference TRBV11-3 and TRBJ2-7 for the parts outside the CDR3, the full variable domain is EAGVVQSPRYKIIEKKQPVAFWCNPISGHNTLYWYLQNLGQGPELLIRYENEEAVDDSQLPKDRFSAERLKGVDSTLKIQPAELGDSAVYLCASSLGAGFSYEQYFGPGTRLTVT.

This clone was seen a handful of times. The J gene is TRBJ2-3, the V gene TRBV4-3; 10 nucleotides line up with TRBD2. This CDR3 spans 16 amino acids. V was clipped by 1 base and J by 4 bases; unmatched bases: 5. Germline CDR1 is LGHNA and CDR2 is YSLEER. For the CDR3, the DNA is TGCGCCAGCAGCCAAGGAAGCGGGGGGGCTTCAGATACGCAGTATTTT. This sequence encodes CASSQGSGGASDTQYF.

J is TRBJ2-1 and V is TRBV7-9, with D perhaps assigned TRBD1 or TRBD2 (5 bases each). V was pared by 4 bases and J by 4 bases, with 11 bases between. CDR3 size: 14 residues. CDR1 is SEHNR and CDR2 is FQNEAQ in the germline V gene (reference sequence). CDR3 nucleotide sequence: TGTGCCAGCAGCTCCCGGGACGGGTACAATGAGCAGTTCTTC. As protein: CASSSRDGYNEQFF.

V usage is TRBV4-2 and J usage is TRBJ2-3, with no clear D. V was cut by 1 base and J by 0 bases, with 8 bases left in between. The CDR3 length is 15 residues. Germline V gene data show CDR1 as LGHNA and CDR2 as YNFKEQ. The CDR3 sequence: CASSQVQQSTDTQYF. The CDR3 region has the DNA TGTGCCAGCAGCCAAGTTCAACAAAGCACAGATACGCAGTATTTT.

This clone came up once. V gene TRBV4-1 combines with J gene TRBJ2-4; perhaps TRBD1 as D (6 bases). This CDR3 has 16 amino acids. From germline, CDR1 is MGHRA and CDR2 YSYEKL. V dropped 3 bases and J dropped 0 bases, with 12 bases sitting between them. The CDR3 DNA reads TGCGCCAGCAGCCAGGCCGGGACATCAGCCAAAAACATTCAGTACTTC. Its protein is CASSQAGTSAKNIQYF.

The chain couples TRBV9 to TRBJ2-3; 7 bases are a match to TRBD2. Germline V gene data show CDR1 as SGDLS and CDR2 as YYNGEE. V trimming: 0 bases; J trimming: 3 bases; junction bases outside the gene matches: 4. The CDR3 runs to 15 residues. The chain's CDR3 is CASSVVGGRTDTQYF. Written as DNA, the CDR3 is TGTGCCAGCAGCGTAGTGGGGGGGAGGACAGATACGCAGTATTTT.